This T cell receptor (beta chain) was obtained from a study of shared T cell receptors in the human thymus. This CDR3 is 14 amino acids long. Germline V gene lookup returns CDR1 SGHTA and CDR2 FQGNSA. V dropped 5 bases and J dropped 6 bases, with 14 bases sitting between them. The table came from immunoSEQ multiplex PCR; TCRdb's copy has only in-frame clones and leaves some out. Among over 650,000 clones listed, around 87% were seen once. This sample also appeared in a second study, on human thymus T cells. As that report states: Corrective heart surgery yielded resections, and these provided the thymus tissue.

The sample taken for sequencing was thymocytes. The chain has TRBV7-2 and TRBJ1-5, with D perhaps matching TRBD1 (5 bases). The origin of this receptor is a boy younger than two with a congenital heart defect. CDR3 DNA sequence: TGTGCCAGCAGCCCAGGCAGGGCGGCTCAGCCCCAGCATTTT. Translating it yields CASSPGRAAQPQHF.